Following are 27 T cell receptor beta chains from one sample sequenced in a study of response to subunit inactivated influenza vaccine. A single record per CDR3 protein comes from TCRdb applying MiXCR to the RT-PCR reads. The data hold about half a million distinct CDR3 sequences, with around 8% observed a single time. This sample comprised PBMCs from blood, obtained 23 to 25 months after vaccination. The receptors were gathered from a man aged 50 to 69 who received an inactivated influenza vaccine.

V usage is TRBV7-6 and J usage is TRBJ1-2; a weak D match, TRBD1 (5 bases). The CDR3 runs to 12 residues. Trimming pared 5 bases from V and 8 bases from J, leaving 12 bases between. Germline values: CDR1 SGHVS, CDR2 FNYEAQ. The CDR3 is CASSPREGGYTF. The CDR3 nucleotides read TGTGCCAGCAGCCCCAGGGAGGGAGGCTACACCTTC.

J is TRBJ2-5 and V is TRBV5-6; 7 bases align to TRBD2. Per germline, CDR1 SGHDT and CDR2 YYEEEE. The trim removed 3 bases at V and 6 bases at J, leaving 5 bases unmatched. This CDR3 has 13 amino acids. CDR3 DNA sequence: TGTGCCAGCAGCTGGGTAGCGGGTCAGACCCAGTACTTC. Translation: CASSWVAGQTQYF.

The chain joins TRBV3-1 to TRBJ1-4; D gene uncertain. Germline V gives CDR1 LGHDT, CDR2 YNNKEL (reference sequence). The CDR3 sequence is 12 residues long. V shed 1 base and J shed 8 bases, with 5 bases lying between them. The CDR3 DNA follows: TGTGCCAGCAGCCAAGTCGCGGAAAAACTGTTTTTT. This codes for CASSQVAEKLFF.

The V gene is TRBV3-1, the J gene TRBJ2-3, with no clear D. Germline V gene sequence: CDR1 LGHDT, CDR2 YNNKEL (reference sequence). Trimming stripped 1 base from V and 2 bases from J, with 7 bases between. This CDR3 contains 14 residues. CDR3 sequence: CASSQGGNTDTQYF. CDR3 bases: TGTGCCAGCAGCCAAGGGGGAAACACAGATACGCAGTATTTT.

This clonotype was detected a few times. The rearrangement uses TRBV13 and TRBJ2-5, with TRBD2 identical over 8 bases. The V gene's germline CDR1 is PRHDT and CDR2 FYEKMQ (reference sequence). The CDR3 extends over 17 amino acids. The V gene end was trimmed by 4 bases and the J gene end by 4 bases; junction bases not matched to a gene: 14. CDR3 in amino acids: CASSSSLTSGGGETQYF. The CDR3 nucleotides read TGTGCCAGCAGCTCAAGCCTTACTAGCGGAGGGGGAGAGACCCAGTACTTC.

In its sample, this clonotype was seen a few times. The V gene is TRBV19, the J gene TRBJ2-2; no reliable D call. The germline V gene has CDR1 LNHDA and CDR2 SQIVND (reference sequence). This CDR3 is 14 amino acids long. V lost 0 bases and J lost 6, with 8 bases in between. CDR3 sequence (DNA): TGTGCCAGTAGTATAGATAGCCGGGCCGGGGAGCTGTTTTTT. Protein product: CASSIDSRAGELFF.

The chain's CDR3 is CASSLDPGGYNEQFF. The CDR3 DNA reads as TGTGCCAGCAGCTTAGATCCTGGAGGATACAATGAGCAGTTCTTC. The rearrangement joins TRBV11-2 to TRBJ2-1; tentatively, D is TRBD2 (5 bases). Trimming took 0 bases from V and 4 from J, leaving 10 bases between them. The CDR3 covers 15 residues. The germline CDR1 and CDR2 sequences are SGHAT and FQNNGV.

This clonotype has more than one count but fewer than ten. The rearrangement links TRBV14 to TRBJ1-2; D not resolved. Trimming left V 0 bases short and J 5 bases short, with 19 bases between. This CDR3 region has 17 residues. Germline V lookup: CDR1 SGHDN, CDR2 FVKESK. The CDR3 DNA reads TGTGCCAGCAGCCAAGAGCTTTCGGTAAATCGAGTTTATGGCTACACCTTC. This sequence encodes CASSQELSVNRVYGYTF.

Comments on this clonotype: A read error may produce the germline difference seen at one junction end. This chain joins TRBV12-3 or TRBV12-4 and TRBJ2-1; D is possibly TRBD1 or TRBD2 (5 bases each). This CDR3 is built from 13 residues. CDR3 nucleotides: TGTGACAGCAACCTAGAGCCCGGGACCAAGCAGTTCTTC. It is translated as CDSNLEPGTKQFF.

This clonotype occurred many times. The CDR3 DNA reads TGTGCCAGCAGCATTTGGACTAGCGGCTCATCCTACAATGAGCAGTTCTTC. Amino acid sequence: CASSIWTSGSSYNEQFF. The V and J genes are TRBV7-8 and TRBJ2-1; 10 bases align to TRBD2. The trim removed 5 bases at V and 1 base at J, leaving 8 bases unmatched. Germline V gene sequence: CDR1 SGHVS, CDR2 FQNEAQ. The CDR3 extends over 17 amino acids.

This clonotype was observed a few times. The J gene is TRBJ1-4, the V gene TRBV5-4, with 8 bases fitting TRBD1. V dropped 0 bases and J dropped 7; count of bases not matched to a gene: 11. CDR3 length: 17 residues. Per the germline V gene, CDR1 is SGHNT and CDR2 is YYREEE (reference sequence). The CDR3 nucleotides read TGTGCCAGCAGCTTGGGCGGCAGGGGGCCGTATAGTGAAAAACTGTTTTTT. Its translation: CASSLGGRGPYSEKLFF.

This clonotype came up a few times. The gene calls are TRBV20-1 and TRBJ2-2; D ambiguous. The CDR3 covers 14 residues. V was trimmed by 6 bases and J by 0 bases, leaving 11 bases between them. Germline values: CDR1 DFQATT, CDR2 SNEGSKA (reference sequence). The CDR3 DNA reads TGCAGTGCAACAGCCAACGCGAACACCGGGGAGCTGTTTTTT. Protein: CSATANANTGELFF.

The chain carries TRBV20-1 and TRBJ2-1, with 7 bases identical to TRBD2. Germline V gene data show CDR1 as DFQATT and CDR2 as SNEGSKA (reference sequence). The CDR3 loop spans 14 amino acids. Unmatched junction bases numbered 9, after V lost 4 bases and J lost 6 bases. In DNA form, the CDR3 reads TGCAGTGCTACCCCGCAAGGGGAGGGCAATGAGCAGTTCTTC. This codes for CSATPQGEGNEQFF.

The V call is TRBV12-3 or TRBV12-4, the J call TRBJ2-1, with TRBD2 matching over 8 bases. V was pared by 7 bases and J by 5 bases, with 19 bases of the junction left unmatched. This CDR3 spans 18 amino acids. The CDR3 sequence: CASNSRRLRVAGNNEQFF. CDR3 DNA: TGTGCCAGCAATTCCAGGCGTCTTAGGGTAGCGGGGAACAATGAGCAGTTCTTC.

This rearrangement joins TRBV20-1 to TRBJ1-1; D unclear. The CDR3 contains 17 residues. Trimming removed 1 base from V and 0 bases from J, with 18 bases in between. CDR1 is DFQATT and CDR2 is SNEGSKA in the germline V gene (reference sequence). The CDR3 DNA reads as TGCAGTGCTAGAGCCCACGGCGCAGGATTAATGAACACTGAAGCTTTCTTT. Amino acids: CSARAHGAGLMNTEAFF.

This clonotype turned up a few times. The rearrangement joins TRBV27 to TRBJ2-7; 11 bases fit TRBD1. CDR1 MNHEY and CDR2 SMNVEV come from the germline V gene (reference sequence). The CDR3 loop spans 15 amino acids. The V segment lost 6 bases and the J segment 4 bases; nucleotides outside the gene matches: 8. CDR3 loop: CASRSAGTGGYEQYF. CDR3 nucleotides: TGTGCCAGCAGGTCTGCGGGGACAGGGGGGTACGAGCAGTACTTC.

The chain couples TRBV6-1 to TRBJ1-5; weak D call: TRBD1 (5 bases). The V end was cut by 8 bases, the J end by 0 bases, with 17 bases between. Germline V CDR1 and CDR2: MNHNS, SASEGT. CDR3 length equals 16 residues. The CDR3 bases are TGTGCCAGCTATAAGCAGGGAATATATAGCAATCAGCCCCAGCATTTT. Encoded protein: CASYKQGIYSNQPQHF.

The V gene is TRBV4-1, the J gene TRBJ2-7, with 7 bases matching TRBD2. This CDR3 comprises 14 residues. Per germline, CDR1 MGHRA and CDR2 YSYEKL. With 4 bases clipped from V and 3 bases from J, the junction kept 6 bases outside the gene matches. CDR3 loop: CASSPVGGIYEQYF. The CDR3 DNA reads as TGCGCCAGCAGCCCAGTGGGGGGGATCTACGAGCAGTACTTC.

This clonotype was seen a handful of times. The chain combines TRBV5-5 with TRBJ2-7; D may be TRBD1 or TRBD2 (5 bases each). CDR1 is SGHKS, CDR2 YYEKEE, per germline (reference sequence). V lost 6 bases and J lost 4, with 17 bases in between. CDR3 length: 14 amino acids. CDR3 protein: CASTGAGGGYEQYF. The DNA of the CDR3 is TGTGCCAGCACCGGGGCAGGCGGCGGGTACGAGCAGTACTTC.

At least ten counts were recorded for this clonotype. The rearrangement links TRBV5-1 to TRBJ2-1; D is undetermined. CDR1 and CDR2 from the germline V gene are SGHRS and YFSETQ. The CDR3 runs to 15 residues. V lost 2 bases to trimming and J lost 0 bases, with 9 bases between them. CDR3 DNA: TGCGCCAGCAGCTTTGGTGATAGCTCCTACAATGAGCAGTTCTTC. This encodes CASSFGDSSYNEQFF.

The gene calls are TRBV19 and TRBJ2-7; D may be TRBD2 (6 bases). Trimming took off 2 bases at V and 3 bases at J, with 14 bases between the two ends. Germline V gives CDR1 LNHDA, CDR2 SQIVND (reference sequence). The CDR3 contains 15 residues. This CDR3 is CASSITSGDYYEQYF. The CDR3 region has the DNA TGTGCCAGTAGTATAACATCGGGAGACTACTACGAGCAGTACTTC.

This clonotype was found many times. The V gene is TRBV3-1, the J gene TRBJ2-7; 7 bases match TRBD2. V dropped 1 base and J dropped 7; count of bases not matched to a gene: 7. The length of the CDR3 is 14 residues. The V gene's germline CDR1 is LGHDT and CDR2 YNNKEL (reference sequence). CDR3 protein: CASSQVAGAGEQYF. The CDR3, as DNA: TGTGCCAGCAGCCAAGTTGCGGGAGCGGGGGAGCAGTACTTC.

This clonotype was found a few times. This chain uses TRBV2 with TRBJ1-3; 7 nucleotides agree with TRBD1. Germline trimming cut 8 bases from V and 3 bases from J; bases unmatched to any gene: 10. The CDR3 covers 15 residues. From germline, CDR1 is SNHLY and CDR2 FYNNEI. The DNA of the CDR3 is TGTGCCAGCCTACAGGGGACCCTCGTTGGAAACACCATATATTTT. The encoded protein is CASLQGTLVGNTIYF. The complete variable domain, with remaining parts taken from reference TRBV2 and TRBJ1-3, reads EPEVTQTPSHQVTQMGQEVILRCVPISNHLYFYWYRQILGQKVEFLVSFYNNEISEKSEIFDDQFSVERPDGSNFTLKIRSTKLEDSAMYFCASLQGTLVGNTIYFGEGSWLTVV.

This clonotype was counted at least ten times. The rearrangement joins TRBV4-3 to TRBJ1-5, with D possibly matching TRBD1 (5 bases). The CDR3 length is 14 residues. Germline CDR1 and CDR2: LGHNA and YSLEER. Trimming shortened V by 1 base and J by 3 bases, and 7 bases separated the two germline ends. The chain's CDR3 is CASSQGGYNQPQHF. The DNA of the CDR3 is TGCGCCAGCAGCCAAGGGGGGTACAATCAGCCCCAGCATTTT.

This clonotype was detected many times. The chain carries TRBV5-6 and TRBJ2-3; no clear D gene. This CDR3 is 14 amino acids long. Germline values: CDR1 SGHDT, CDR2 YYEEEE. V lost 4 bases to trimming and J lost 4 bases, with 13 bases between them. The CDR3 protein is CASSPWILPDTQYF. As DNA, the CDR3 is TGTGCCAGCAGCCCCTGGATTTTACCAGATACGCAGTATTTT.

This clonotype was detected ten times or more. This chain uses TRBV5-1 with TRBJ2-7, with D tentatively TRBD1 (5 bases). The germline gives CDR1 SGHRS, CDR2 YFSETQ. This CDR3 has 13 amino acids. V lost 4 bases and J lost 7, with 15 bases in between. The CDR3 reads CASSRVGAREQYF. The CDR3 DNA follows: TGCGCCAGCAGCCGAGTAGGGGCGCGGGAGCAGTACTTC.

This clonotype was picked up a small number of times. The rearrangement joins TRBV11-3 to TRBJ2-3, with TRBD2 matching 15 bases. V lost 4 bases to trimming and J lost 6 bases; unmatched junction nucleotides: 2. The V gene's germline CDR1 is SGHNT and CDR2 YENEEA. The CDR3 has 15 residues. Written as DNA, the CDR3 is TGTGCCAGCAGCTCCGGGACTAGCGGGGGGGATACGCAGTATTTT. Residues: CASSSGTSGGDTQYF.